This T cell receptor (beta chain) was identified during a study of neurological immune-mediated disorders. Study overall: In a group of approximately 35 multiple sclerosis patients, roughly 30 had the relapsing-remitting type and 3 had the secondary progressive type. The study, taken as a whole, reports: Because no CDR3 amino acid sequences were shared across subjects by expanded clones, private repertoires were suggested in all groups. On phylogenetic grouping, the repertoires of 18 of 34 multiple sclerosis patients fell within one related-CDR3 cluster, constituting a possible signature.

This clonotype was observed at least ten times. Its specificity is unknown. TCRdb called the 5' RACE reads again in MiXCR, with one record for every CDR3 protein. The sample lists about 21,000 distinct CDR3 sequences, around a sixth occurring once. The clonotype was recovered from a woman between 18 and 30 years old with multiple sclerosis. Input material: CD8+ T cells from blood.

CDR3 sequence: CSVVWGNTEAFF. The CDR3 region has the DNA TGCAGCGTTGTTTGGGGGAACACTGAAGCTTTCTTT. This sequence joins TRBV29-1 and TRBJ1-1; no firm D call. This CDR3 comprises 12 residues. CDR1 and CDR2 from the germline V gene are SQVTM and ANQGSEA. With 4 bases removed from V and 1 base from J, the gap between germline ends came to 7 bases.